The 13 T cell receptor beta chains below come from one sample, sequenced in a study of Ad26.COV2.S vaccination and SARS-CoV-2 variants (dated by TCRdb to the early 2020s). Receptors were amplified or captured by the immunoSEQ multiplex PCR assay. TCRdb limited this immuneACCESS table to in-frame rearrangements with V and J called. A share of clones is missing; checked studies link under half to unresolved V genes, and the rest is unexplained. For this sample the table gives 440,000 or so clones, of which approximately 90% were detected only once. The biggest ten clones account for approximately 1.6% of the sample. Read against the paper, the sample's treatment or condition label means: 19 received Ad26.COV2.S at low or high dose, single or two shots; 5 received placebo; per-sample allocation not given. For vaccine and placebo recipients, repertoires were sequenced using samples collected on day 63 after the first injection.

The sequencing here drew on peripheral blood, taken in a trial of Ad26.COV2.S vaccine versus placebo. These receptor sequences come from a person aged 18 to 65 who received the Ad26.COV2.S COVID-19 vaccine or a placebo.

The J gene is TRBJ2-7, the V gene TRBV27; TRBD1 is a possible D gene (6 bases). The germline V and J ends were trimmed by 6 bases and 3 bases, with 12 bases remaining between them. From germline, CDR1 is MNHEY and CDR2 SMNVEV (reference sequence). The length of the CDR3 is 13 residues. The CDR3 here is CASRGDTNYEQYF. CDR3 sequence (DNA): TGTGCCAGCAGGGGGGACACAAACTACGAGCAGTACTTC.

The CDR3: CASSITGLEAFF. The CDR3 DNA follows: TGTGCCAGCAGCATTACAGGGCTCGAAGCTTTCTTT. The V call is TRBV6-5, the J call TRBJ1-1, with D tentatively TRBD1 (6 bases). There are 12 residues in the CDR3. Germline CDR1 and CDR2: MNHEY and SVGAGI. Between the trimmed V and J ends, which lost 6 bases and 8 bases, there was a span of 13 bases.

The sample holds a few counts of this clone. The chain couples TRBV7-9 to TRBJ1-2; D gene uncertain. The CDR3 is 16 amino acids. The V end lost 1 base, the J end lost 8 bases, and 20 bases lay between the germline ends. CDR1 is SEHNR and CDR2 is FQNEAQ in the germline V gene (reference sequence). The CDR3 DNA reads as TGTGCCAGCAGCTTAGGATATGAAGTGAGGCCTCGGGGCTACACCTTC. Translating it yields CASSLGYEVRPRGYTF.

The chain recombines TRBV10-3 with TRBJ2-5; no definite D call. Germline V gives CDR1 ENHRY, CDR2 SYGVKD. The CDR3 extends over 12 amino acids. V was clipped by 1 base and J by 3 bases, with 3 bases between them. The chain's CDR3 is CAISEFEETQYF. CDR3 sequence (DNA): TGTGCCATCAGTGAGTTCGAAGAGACCCAGTACTTC.

This clone was seen at least ten times. V and J are TRBV9 and TRBJ2-2; no definite D call. Trimming took 1 base from V and 4 from J, leaving 5 bases between them. The V gene's germline CDR1 is SGDLS and CDR2 YYNGEE. This CDR3 has 13 amino acids. The CDR3 bases are TGTGCCAGCAGCGTAAGACTCACCGGGGAGCTGTTTTTT. Translated, it gives CASSVRLTGELFF. Full variable domain (missing parts from reference TRBV9 and TRBJ2-2): DSGVTQTPKHLITATGQRVTLRCSPRSGDLSVYWYQQSLDQGLQFLIQYYNGEERAKGNILERFSAQQFPDLHSELNLSSLELGDSALYFCASSVRLTGELFFGEGSRLTVL.

In DNA, the CDR3 is TGTGCCATCAGTGGACAGGGGGCGGGTGAGCAGTACTTC. Its translation is CAISGQGAGEQYF. The chain carries TRBV10-3 and TRBJ2-7; 10 bases are a match to TRBD1. Losses at the gene ends were 4 bases for V and 7 bases for J; bases not matched to a gene: 4. The germline gives CDR1 ENHRY, CDR2 SYGVKD. This CDR3 contains 13 residues.

The chain's CDR3 is CASSRGTQAEQYF. CDR3 DNA: TGTGCCAGCAGCCGGGGGACACAAGCCGAGCAGTACTTC. The chain links TRBV7-2 to TRBJ2-7, with D perhaps assigned TRBD1 or TRBD2 (6 bases each). The CDR3 runs to 13 residues. V lost 5 bases, J lost 6 bases, and 14 bases lay in between. Germline CDR1 SGHTA, CDR2 FQGNSA.

The V gene is TRBV7-9, the J gene TRBJ2-2; 7 nucleotides align to TRBD2. This CDR3 has 17 amino acids. The V and J ends lost 5 bases and 5 bases, in that order; junction bases with no gene match: 14. The germline gives CDR1 SEHNR, CDR2 FQNEAQ (reference sequence). The CDR3 protein is CASSQSFADGGTGELFF. The CDR3, as DNA: TGTGCCAGCAGCCAATCCTTCGCCGACGGGGGGACCGGGGAGCTGTTTTTT.

The V and J genes are TRBV23-1 and TRBJ2-4, with a possible D match to TRBD1 (6 bases). TRBV23-1 is treated as an ORF (open reading frame) with a function not yet certain. V lost 4 bases and J lost 0, with 16 bases in between. CDR3 length: 17 residues. The CDR3 protein is CASSPHGQPLAKNIQYF. The CDR3 DNA follows: TGCGCCAGCAGTCCCCACGGACAGCCTCTAGCCAAAAACATTCAGTACTTC.

In its sample, this clone was seen once. CDR3 in DNA: TGCGCCAGCAGCCCCCGGGACACAGATACGCAGTATTTT. This gives the protein CASSPRDTDTQYF. The genes are TRBV4-3 and TRBJ2-3; D is perhaps TRBD2 (5 bases). The CDR3 runs to 13 residues. Germline V CDR1 and CDR2: LGHNA, YSLEER. Trimming removed 4 bases at V and 2 bases at J, with 7 bases between.

This clone was seen only once. The chain recombines TRBV24-1 with TRBJ1-5; D perhaps matches TRBD1 (6 bases). This CDR3 is built from 14 residues. V dropped 10 bases and J dropped 7 bases, with 19 bases sitting between them. Germline V gene data show CDR1 as KGHDR and CDR2 as SFDVKD. The CDR3 loop is CATQDPTGFQPQHF. The CDR3 bases are TGTGCCACTCAAGACCCTACAGGGTTCCAGCCCCAGCATTTT.

The chain employs TRBV5-6 and TRBJ2-7; D might be TRBD2 (6 bases). Germline CDR1 reads SGHDT; CDR2 reads YYEEEE. The CDR3 is 14 residues long. Trimming removed 7 bases from V and 2 bases from J, with 16 bases in between. The CDR3 region is CASRYGGLTYEQYF. The CDR3, as DNA: TGTGCCAGCCGATACGGGGGTTTAACCTACGAGCAGTACTTC. Based on the CDR3 plus reference TRBV5-6 and TRBJ2-7, the full variable domain is DAGVTQSPTHLIKTRGQQVTLRCSPKSGHDTVSWYQQALGQGPQFIFQYYEEEERQRGNFPDRFSGHQFPNYSSELNVNALLLGDSALYLCASRYGGLTYEQYFGPGTRLTVT.

In its sample, this clone was seen once. For the CDR3, the DNA is TGTGCCAGCAGCTCCAGGGGCGTCCAAACGGAGACCCAGTACTTC. Encoded protein: CASSSRGVQTETQYF. V gene TRBV7-8 combines with J gene TRBJ2-5; D possibly corresponds to TRBD1 (6 bases). Deletions cut 4 bases from V and 5 bases from J, with 17 bases between. The CDR3 spans 15 residues. The germline V gene encodes CDR1 SGHVS and CDR2 FQNEAQ.